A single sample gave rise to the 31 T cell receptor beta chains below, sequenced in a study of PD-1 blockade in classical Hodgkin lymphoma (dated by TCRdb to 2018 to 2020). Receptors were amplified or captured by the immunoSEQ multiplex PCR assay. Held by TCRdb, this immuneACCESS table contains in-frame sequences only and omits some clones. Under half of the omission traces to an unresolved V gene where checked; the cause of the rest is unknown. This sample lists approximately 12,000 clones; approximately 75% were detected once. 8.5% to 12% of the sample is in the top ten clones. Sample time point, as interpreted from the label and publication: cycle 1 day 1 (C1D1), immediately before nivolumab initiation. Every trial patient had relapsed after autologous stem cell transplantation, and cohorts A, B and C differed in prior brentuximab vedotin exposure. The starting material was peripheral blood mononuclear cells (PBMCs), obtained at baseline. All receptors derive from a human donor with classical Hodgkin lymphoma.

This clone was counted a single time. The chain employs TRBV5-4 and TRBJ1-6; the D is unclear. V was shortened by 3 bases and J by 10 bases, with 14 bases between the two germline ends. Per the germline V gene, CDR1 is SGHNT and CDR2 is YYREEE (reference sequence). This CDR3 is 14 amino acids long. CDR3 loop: CASSSPATGSPLHF. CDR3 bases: TGTGCCAGCAGCTCCCCCGCGACGGGCTCACCCCTCCACTTT.

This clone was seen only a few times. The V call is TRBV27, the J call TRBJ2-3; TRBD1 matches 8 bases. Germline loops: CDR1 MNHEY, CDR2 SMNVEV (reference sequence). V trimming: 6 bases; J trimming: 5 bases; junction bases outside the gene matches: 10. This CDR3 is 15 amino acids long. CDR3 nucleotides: TGTGCCAGCAGCAATATGGGACAGGCATTAGATACGCAGTATTTT. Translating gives CASSNMGQALDTQYF.

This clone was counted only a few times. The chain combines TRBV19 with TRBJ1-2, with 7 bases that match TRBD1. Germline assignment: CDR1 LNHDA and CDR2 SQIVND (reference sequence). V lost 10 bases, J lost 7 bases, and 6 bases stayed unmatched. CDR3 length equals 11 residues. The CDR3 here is CATRQGLGYTF. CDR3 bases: TGTGCCACCAGACAGGGCCTTGGCTACACCTTC.

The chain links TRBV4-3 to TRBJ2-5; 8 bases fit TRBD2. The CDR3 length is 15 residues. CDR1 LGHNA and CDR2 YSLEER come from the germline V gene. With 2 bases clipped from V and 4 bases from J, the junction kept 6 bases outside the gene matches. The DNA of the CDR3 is TGCGCCAGCAGCCAACGGGGGGGTTGGGGAGAGACCCAGTACTTC. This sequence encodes CASSQRGGWGETQYF.

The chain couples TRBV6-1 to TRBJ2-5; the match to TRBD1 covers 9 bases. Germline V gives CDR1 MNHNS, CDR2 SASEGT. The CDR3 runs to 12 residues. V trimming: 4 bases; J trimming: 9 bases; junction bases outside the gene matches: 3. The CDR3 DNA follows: TGTGCCAGCAGTGCCGGGACAGGGTCCCAGTACTTC. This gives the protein CASSAGTGSQYF.

CDR3 bases: TGTGCCAGCAGCTTAGTATCTGGACAGGGGTTCTATGGCTACACCTTC. Translating it yields CASSLVSGQGFYGYTF. This chain joins TRBV7-2 and TRBJ1-2; 9 positions agree with TRBD1. Germline trimming cut 1 base from V and 4 bases from J; bases unmatched to any gene: 7. This CDR3 is 16 amino acids long. CDR1 is SGHTA, CDR2 FQGNSA, per germline.

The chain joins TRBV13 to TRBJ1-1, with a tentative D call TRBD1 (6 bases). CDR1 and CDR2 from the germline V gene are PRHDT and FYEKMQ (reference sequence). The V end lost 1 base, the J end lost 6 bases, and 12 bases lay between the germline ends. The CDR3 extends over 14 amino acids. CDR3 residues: CASSLDRVWAEAFF. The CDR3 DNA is TGTGCCAGCAGCTTAGACAGGGTGTGGGCTGAAGCTTTCTTT. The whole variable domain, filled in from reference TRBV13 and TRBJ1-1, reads AAGVIQSPRHLIKEKRETATLKCYPIPRHDTVYWYQQGPGQDPQFLISFYEKMQSDKGSIPDRFSAQQFSDYHSELNMSSLELGDSALYFCASSLDRVWAEAFFGQGTRLTVV.

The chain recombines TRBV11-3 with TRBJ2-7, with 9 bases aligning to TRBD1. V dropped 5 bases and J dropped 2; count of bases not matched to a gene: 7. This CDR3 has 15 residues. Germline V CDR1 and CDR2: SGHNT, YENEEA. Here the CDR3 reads CASSEGQGFAYEQYF. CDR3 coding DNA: TGTGCCAGCAGCGAGGGACAGGGATTCGCCTACGAGCAGTACTTC.

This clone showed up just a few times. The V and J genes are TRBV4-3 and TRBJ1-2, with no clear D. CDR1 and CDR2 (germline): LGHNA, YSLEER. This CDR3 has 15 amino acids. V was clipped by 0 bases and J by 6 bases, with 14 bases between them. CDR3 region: CASSQDSIRADGYTF. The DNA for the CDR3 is TGCGCCAGCAGCCAAGATTCTATTAGGGCTGATGGCTACACCTTC.

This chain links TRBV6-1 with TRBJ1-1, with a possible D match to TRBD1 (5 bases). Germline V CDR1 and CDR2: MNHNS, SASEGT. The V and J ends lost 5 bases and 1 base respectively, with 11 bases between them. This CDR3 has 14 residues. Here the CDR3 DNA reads TGTGCCAGCAGTAGGGGACGGGAGAACACTGAAGCTTTCTTT. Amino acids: CASSRGRENTEAFF.

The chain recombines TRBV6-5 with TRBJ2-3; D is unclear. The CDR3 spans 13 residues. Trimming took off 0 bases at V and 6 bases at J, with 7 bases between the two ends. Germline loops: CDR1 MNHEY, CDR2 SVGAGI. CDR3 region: CASSYSSIDTQYF. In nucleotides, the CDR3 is TGTGCCAGCAGTTACTCGAGTATCGATACGCAGTATTTT.

DNA for the CDR3: TGCGCCAGCAGCCAAGCTGGGGGGGCAAATGAAAAACTGTTTTTT. Amino acid sequence: CASSQAGGANEKLFF. This chain joins TRBV4-3 and TRBJ1-4; TRBD1 might be the D (6 bases). V lost 1 base and J lost 5, with 11 bases in between. Germline values: CDR1 LGHNA, CDR2 YSLEER. The CDR3 is made up of 15 amino acids.

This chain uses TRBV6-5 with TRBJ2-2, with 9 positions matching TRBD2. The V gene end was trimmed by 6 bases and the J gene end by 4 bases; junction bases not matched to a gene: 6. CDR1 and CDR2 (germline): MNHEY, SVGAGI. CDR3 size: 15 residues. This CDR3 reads CASSPGLAGTGELFF. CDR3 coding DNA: TGTGCCAGCAGCCCGGGACTAGCAGGCACCGGGGAGCTGTTTTTT.

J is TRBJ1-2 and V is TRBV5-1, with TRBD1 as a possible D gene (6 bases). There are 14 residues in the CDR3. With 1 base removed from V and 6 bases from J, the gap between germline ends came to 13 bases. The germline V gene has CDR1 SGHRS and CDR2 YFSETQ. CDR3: CASSLWSQGNGYTF. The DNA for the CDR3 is TGCGCCAGCAGCTTGTGGTCACAGGGAAATGGCTACACCTTC.

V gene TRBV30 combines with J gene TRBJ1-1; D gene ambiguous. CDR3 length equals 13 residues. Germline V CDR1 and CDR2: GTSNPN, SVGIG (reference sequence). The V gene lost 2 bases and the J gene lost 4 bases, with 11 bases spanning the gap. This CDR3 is CAWSFGESTEAFF. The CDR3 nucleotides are TGTGCCTGGAGTTTCGGAGAAAGCACTGAAGCTTTCTTT.

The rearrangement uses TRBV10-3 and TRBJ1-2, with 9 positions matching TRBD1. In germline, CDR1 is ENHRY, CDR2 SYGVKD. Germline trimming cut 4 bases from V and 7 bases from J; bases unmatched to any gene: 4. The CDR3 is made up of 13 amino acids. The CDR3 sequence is CAISGTGVSGYTF. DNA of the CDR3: TGTGCCATCAGTGGGACAGGGGTCTCTGGCTACACCTTC.

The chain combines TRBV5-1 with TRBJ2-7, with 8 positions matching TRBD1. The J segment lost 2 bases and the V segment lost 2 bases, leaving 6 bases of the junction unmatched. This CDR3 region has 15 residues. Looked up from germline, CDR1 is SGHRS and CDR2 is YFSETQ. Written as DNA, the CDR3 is TGCGCCAGCAGCTTCCTTGGACAGGGTCCCTACGAGCAGTACTTC. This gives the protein CASSFLGQGPYEQYF.

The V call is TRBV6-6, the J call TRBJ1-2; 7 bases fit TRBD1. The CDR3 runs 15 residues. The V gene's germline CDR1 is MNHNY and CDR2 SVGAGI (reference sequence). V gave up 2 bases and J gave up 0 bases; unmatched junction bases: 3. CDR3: CASSYRGPANYGYTF. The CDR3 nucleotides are TGTGCCAGCAGTTACAGGGGGCCGGCTAACTATGGCTACACCTTC.

In nucleotides, the CDR3 is TGTGCCAGCAGGGGACTAGCGGGAGCATTGTTCTTC. Residues: CASRGLAGALFF. The chain links TRBV6-5 to TRBJ2-1; 14 nucleotides line up with TRBD2. V dropped 6 bases and J dropped 15; count of bases not matched to a gene: 4. CDR3 size: 12 residues. Germline lookup yields CDR1 MNHEY and CDR2 SVGAGI.

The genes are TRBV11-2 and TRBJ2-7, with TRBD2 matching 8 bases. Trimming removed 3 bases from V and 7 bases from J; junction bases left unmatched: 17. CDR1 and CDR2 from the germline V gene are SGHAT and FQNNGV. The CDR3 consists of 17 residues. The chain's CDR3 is CASSFSPYRGGKGEQYF. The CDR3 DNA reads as TGTGCCAGCAGCTTCTCCCCTTATCGGGGGGGCAAGGGTGAGCAGTACTTC. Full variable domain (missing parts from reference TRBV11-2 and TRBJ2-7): EAGVAQSPRYKIIEKRQSVAFWCNPISGHATLYWYQQILGQGPKLLIQFQNNGVVDDSQLPKDRFSAERLKGVDSTLKIQPAKLEDSAVYLCASSFSPYRGGKGEQYFGPGTRLTVT.

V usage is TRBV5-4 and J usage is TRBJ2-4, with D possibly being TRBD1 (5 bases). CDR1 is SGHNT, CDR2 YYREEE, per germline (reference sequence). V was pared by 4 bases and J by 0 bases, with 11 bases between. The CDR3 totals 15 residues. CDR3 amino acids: CASSADNPAKNIQYF. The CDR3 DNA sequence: TGTGCCAGCAGCGCGGACAACCCAGCCAAAAACATTCAGTACTTC. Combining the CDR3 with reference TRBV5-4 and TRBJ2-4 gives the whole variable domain ETGVTQSPTHLIKTRGQQVTLRCSSQSGHNTVSWYQQALGQGPQFIFQYYREEENGRGNFPPRFSGLQFPNYSSELNVNALELDDSALYLCASSADNPAKNIQYFGAGTRLSVL.

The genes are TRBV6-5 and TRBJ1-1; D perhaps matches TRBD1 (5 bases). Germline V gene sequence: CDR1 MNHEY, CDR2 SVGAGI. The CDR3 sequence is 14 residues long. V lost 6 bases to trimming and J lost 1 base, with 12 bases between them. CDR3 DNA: TGTGCCAGCAGAAGGGGATGGGCGAACACTGAAGCTTTCTTT. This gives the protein CASRRGWANTEAFF.

The CDR3 loop is CSVSSGANTGELFF. The CDR3 DNA reads as TGCAGCGTTTCGAGCGGAGCGAACACCGGGGAGCTGTTTTTT. V and J are TRBV29-1 and TRBJ2-2; D might be TRBD2 (5 bases). V was pared by 5 bases and J by 0 bases, with 10 bases between. The CDR3 sequence is 14 residues long. Per the germline V gene, CDR1 is SQVTM and CDR2 is ANQGSEA.

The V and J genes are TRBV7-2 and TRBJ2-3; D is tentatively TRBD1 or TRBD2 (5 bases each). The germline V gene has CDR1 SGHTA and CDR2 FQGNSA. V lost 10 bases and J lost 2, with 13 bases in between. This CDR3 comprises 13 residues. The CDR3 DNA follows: TGTGCCACAGACAGCGGACACACAGATACGCAGTATTTT. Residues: CATDSGHTDTQYF.

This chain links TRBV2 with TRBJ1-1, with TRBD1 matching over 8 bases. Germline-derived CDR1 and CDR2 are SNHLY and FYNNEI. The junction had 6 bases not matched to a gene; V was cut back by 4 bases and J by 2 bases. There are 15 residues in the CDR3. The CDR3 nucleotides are TGTGCCAGCAGTGGACAGGGGTTGCCCAACACTGAAGCTTTCTTT. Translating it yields CASSGQGLPNTEAFF. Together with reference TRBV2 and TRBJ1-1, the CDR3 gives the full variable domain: EPEVTQTPSHQVTQMGQEVILRCVPISNHLYFYWYRQILGQKVEFLVSFYNNEISEKSEIFDDQFSVERPDGSNFTLKIRSTKLEDSAMYFCASSGQGLPNTEAFFGQGTRLTVV.

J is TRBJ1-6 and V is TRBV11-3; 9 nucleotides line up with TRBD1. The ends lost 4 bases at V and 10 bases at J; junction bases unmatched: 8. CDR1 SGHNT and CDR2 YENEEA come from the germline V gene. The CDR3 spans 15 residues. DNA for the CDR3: TGTGCCAGCAGCTCCATAGGACAGGGGATGTCACCCCTCCACTTT. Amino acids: CASSSIGQGMSPLHF.

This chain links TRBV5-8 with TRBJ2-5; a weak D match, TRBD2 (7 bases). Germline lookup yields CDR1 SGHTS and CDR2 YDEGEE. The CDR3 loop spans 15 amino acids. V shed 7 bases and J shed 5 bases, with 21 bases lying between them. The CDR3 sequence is CASAGWGGPRETQYF. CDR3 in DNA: TGTGCCAGCGCGGGATGGGGGGGGCCTAGGGAGACCCAGTACTTC.

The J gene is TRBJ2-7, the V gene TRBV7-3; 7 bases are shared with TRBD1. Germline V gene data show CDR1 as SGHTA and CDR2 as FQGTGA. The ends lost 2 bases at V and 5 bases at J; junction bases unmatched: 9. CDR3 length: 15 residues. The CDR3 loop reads CASSLVGTGTDEQYF. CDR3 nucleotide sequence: TGTGCCAGCAGCTTAGTGGGGACCGGGACAGACGAGCAGTACTTC.

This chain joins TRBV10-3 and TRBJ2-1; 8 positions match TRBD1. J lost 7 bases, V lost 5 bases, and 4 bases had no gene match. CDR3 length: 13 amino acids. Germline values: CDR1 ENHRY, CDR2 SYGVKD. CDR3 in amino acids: CAISRQGFNEQFF. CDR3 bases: TGTGCCATCAGTCGACAGGGGTTTAATGAGCAGTTCTTC.

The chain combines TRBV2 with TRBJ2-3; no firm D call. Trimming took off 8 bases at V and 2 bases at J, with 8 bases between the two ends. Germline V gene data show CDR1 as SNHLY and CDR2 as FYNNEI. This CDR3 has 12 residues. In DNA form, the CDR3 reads TGTGCCAGCGGTTACTTCACAGATACGCAGTATTTT. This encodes CASGYFTDTQYF.

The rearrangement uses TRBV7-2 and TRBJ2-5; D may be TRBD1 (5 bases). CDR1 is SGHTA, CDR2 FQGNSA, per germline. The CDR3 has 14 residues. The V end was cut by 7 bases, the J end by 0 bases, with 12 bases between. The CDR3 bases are TGTGCCAGCACCAGGGATGGAAACCAAGAGACCCAGTACTTC. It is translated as CASTRDGNQETQYF.